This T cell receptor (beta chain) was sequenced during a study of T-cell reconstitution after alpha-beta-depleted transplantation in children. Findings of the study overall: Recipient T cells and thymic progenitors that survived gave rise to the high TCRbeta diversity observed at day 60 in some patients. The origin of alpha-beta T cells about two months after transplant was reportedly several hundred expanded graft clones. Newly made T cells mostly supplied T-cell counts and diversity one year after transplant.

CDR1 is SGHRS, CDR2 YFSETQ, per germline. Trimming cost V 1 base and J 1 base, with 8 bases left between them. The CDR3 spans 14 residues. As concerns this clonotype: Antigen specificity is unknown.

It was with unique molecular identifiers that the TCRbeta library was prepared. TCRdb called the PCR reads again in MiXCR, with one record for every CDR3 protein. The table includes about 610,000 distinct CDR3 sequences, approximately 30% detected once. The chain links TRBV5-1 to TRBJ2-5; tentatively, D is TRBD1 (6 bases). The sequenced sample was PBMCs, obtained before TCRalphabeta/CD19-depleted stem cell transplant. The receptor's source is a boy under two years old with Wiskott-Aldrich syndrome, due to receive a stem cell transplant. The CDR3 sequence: CASSLYRVQETQYF. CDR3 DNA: TGCGCCAGCAGCTTGTACAGGGTCCAAGAGACCCAGTACTTC.